This TCR beta chain was sequenced for a study of T cell repertoires in cytomegalovirus infection. Study context: Carrying CMV and the relevant HLA type showed in public TCR beta signatures. Overall study results and limits: CMV carriers having the relevant HLA were flagged by cumulative public TCR beta family frequency. HLA-C-restricted CMV clonotypes gave the most frequent clonotype in two of eight donors.

TCRdb re-called the reads with MiXCR, one entry per CDR3 protein. The sample lists some 390,000 distinct CDR3 sequences; about a sixth were seen once. This clonotype was observed a few times. Its antigen is undetermined. CDR3 length equals 16 residues. Germline-derived CDR1 and CDR2 are SGHAT and FQNNGV. V was shortened by 0 bases and J by 2 bases, with 11 bases between the two germline ends. The V gene is TRBV11-2, the J gene TRBJ1-5; D is unclear. The clonotype originates from a human donor in good health (CMV status not recorded). Some clones in this sample may be carry-over from other donors' samples. Sequencing used PBMCs. The CDR3 here is CASSLEAGLGNQPQHF. The CDR3 nucleotides are TGTGCCAGCAGCTTAGAGGCAGGCCTGGGCAATCAGCCCCAGCATTTT.